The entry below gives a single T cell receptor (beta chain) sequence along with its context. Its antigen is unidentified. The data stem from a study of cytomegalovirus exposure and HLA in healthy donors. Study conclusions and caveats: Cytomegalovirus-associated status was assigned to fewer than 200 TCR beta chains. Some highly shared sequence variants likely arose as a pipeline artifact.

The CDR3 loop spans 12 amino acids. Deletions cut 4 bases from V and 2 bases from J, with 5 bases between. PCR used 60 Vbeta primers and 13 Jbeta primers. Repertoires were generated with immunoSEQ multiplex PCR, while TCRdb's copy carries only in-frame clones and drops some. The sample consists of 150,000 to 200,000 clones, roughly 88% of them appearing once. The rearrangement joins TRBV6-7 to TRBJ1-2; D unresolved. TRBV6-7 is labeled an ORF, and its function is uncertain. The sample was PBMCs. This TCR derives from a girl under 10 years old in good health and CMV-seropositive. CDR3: CASSCENYGYTF. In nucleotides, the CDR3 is TGTGCCAGCAGTTGCGAGAACTATGGCTACACCTTC.